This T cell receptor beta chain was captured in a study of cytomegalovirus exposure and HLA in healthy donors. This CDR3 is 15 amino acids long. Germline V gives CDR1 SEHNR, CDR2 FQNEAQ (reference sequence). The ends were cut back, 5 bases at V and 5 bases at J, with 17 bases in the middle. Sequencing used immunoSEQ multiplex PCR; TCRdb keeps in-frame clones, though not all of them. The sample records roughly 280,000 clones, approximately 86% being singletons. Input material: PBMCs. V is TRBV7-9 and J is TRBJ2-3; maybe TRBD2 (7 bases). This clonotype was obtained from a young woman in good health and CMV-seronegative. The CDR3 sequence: CASSPGRGAIDTQYF. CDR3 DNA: TGTGCCAGCAGCCCGGGCCGGGGGGCAATAGATACGCAGTATTTT.